This T cell receptor beta chain was documented in a study of beta chain features in type 1 diabetes. cDNA synthesis used the whole RNA isolate, giving expressed TCRB sequences. Measured with immunoSEQ multiplex PCR; TCRdb has only the in-frame clones, and not every one. The repertoire holds 140,000 or so clones, with 9% to 9.5% as singletons. Germline V gives CDR1 MDHEN, CDR2 SYDVKM. This CDR3 is built from 12 residues. V lost 6 bases to trimming and J lost 8 bases, with 13 bases between them. This clone was seen a handful of times. The chain uses TRBV28 and TRBJ1-2; D might be TRBD1 (6 bases). Sequencing was done on a sample of central memory CD4+ T cells from blood. The sequence came from a man aged 18 to 35 in good health. The CDR3 bases are TGTGCCAGCAGCCAATCACAGGGCGGCTACACCTTC. It encodes CASSQSQGGYTF.